Listed below are T cell receptor beta chains from one sample, sequenced in a study of spatial heterogeneity in lung cancer. TCRdb reprocessed the 5' RACE reads with MiXCR, giving one entry per CDR3 protein. Among about 8,000 distinct CDR3 sequences listed, roughly a tenth were seen once. The sequencing here drew on lung tumor tissue, taken at surgery. These receptors originate from a male donor with early-stage non-small cell lung cancer. The CDR3 runs from the conserved cysteine through the conserved F or W. A D gene is named only where the DNA matches it firmly. Expanded clones are given a class, and other clones once, few, many or no size at all.

clone size: many
D gene: TRBD1
V gene: TRBV12-3/TRBV12-4
J gene: TRBJ1-5
CDR3 DNA: TGTGCCAGCAGCCGTGACAGGGCCAAGGGCAATCAGCCCCAGCATTTT
CDR3 protein: CASSRDRAKGNQPQHF

clone size: medium-sized
D gene: NA
V gene: TRBV7-8
J gene: TRBJ1-4
CDR3 DNA: TGTGCCAGCAGCCTCACGCCTGGACGCCCAGCCACCAAACTGTTTTTT
CDR3 protein: CASSLTPGRPATKLFF

clone size: medium-sized
D gene: NA
V gene: TRBV12-3/TRBV12-4
J gene: TRBJ2-7
CDR3 DNA: TGTGCCAGCAGTTTGGCCGACCCCAACTTTTCCCCGGAGGAGCAGTACTTC
CDR3 protein: CASSLADPNFSPEEQYF

clone size: many
D gene: NA
V gene: TRBV6-5
J gene: TRBJ1-5
CDR3 DNA: TGTGCCAGCAGTCCCCGAGGGACGGAGAATCAGCCCCAGCATTTT
CDR3 protein: CASSPRGTENQPQHF

clone size: many
D gene: TRBD2
V gene: TRBV28
J gene: TRBJ2-7
CDR3 DNA: TGTGCCAGCAGTACCCCCGGGACTAGCGGGAGGGGTAGGTACGAGCAGTACTTC
CDR3 protein: CASSTPGTSGRGRYEQYF

clone size: medium-sized
D gene: NA
V gene: TRBV6-5
J gene: TRBJ2-3
CDR3 DNA: TGTGCCAGCAGGCCGGGACGGAGCACAGATACGCAGTATTTT
CDR3 protein: CASRPGRSTDTQYF

clone size: many
D gene: NA
V gene: TRBV4-3
J gene: TRBJ1-1
CDR3 DNA: TGCGCCAGCAGCCAAGAATCCGGTGCCCACACTGAAGCTTTCTTT
CDR3 protein: CASSQESGAHTEAFF

clone size: few
D gene: NA
V gene: TRBV6-1
J gene: TRBJ1-4
CDR3 DNA: TGTGCCAGCAGTGAAGCGCACGGGGCAACTAATGAAAAACTGTTTTTT
CDR3 protein: CASSEAHGATNEKLFF

clone size: many
D gene: NA
V gene: TRBV7-9
J gene: TRBJ2-2
CDR3 DNA: TGTGCCAGCAGCCAGTTAGGGTCGAACACCGGGGAGCTGTTTTTT
CDR3 protein: CASSQLGSNTGELFF

clone size: many
D gene: NA
V gene: TRBV7-9
J gene: TRBJ1-1
CDR3 DNA: TGTGCCAGCAGCTTAAGGGGGAACACTGAAGCTTTCTTT
CDR3 protein: CASSLRGNTEAFF

clone size: many
D gene: NA
V gene: TRBV2
J gene: TRBJ1-1
CDR3 DNA: TGTGCCAGCAGTGTCGCAGATATGAACACTGAAGCTTTCTTT
CDR3 protein: CASSVADMNTEAFF

clone size: NA
D gene: TRBD1
V gene: TRBV14
J gene: TRBJ2-7
CDR3 DNA: TGTGCCAGCAGCCAAGGCTCCCCGGGACAGGGATACGAGCAGTACTTC
CDR3 protein: CASSQGSPGQGYEQYF

clone size: medium-sized
D gene: TRBD1
V gene: TRBV30
J gene: TRBJ1-6
CDR3 DNA: TGTGCCTGGAACCTGCACTCCGGGACAGCAAATTCACCCCTCCACTTT
CDR3 protein: CAWNLHSGTANSPLHF

clone size: many
D gene: TRBD2
V gene: TRBV11-2
J gene: TRBJ2-3
CDR3 DNA: TGTGCCAGCAGACTGCTCCCGGGACTAGCGGGCAGCACAGATACGCAGTATTTT
CDR3 protein: CASRLLPGLAGSTDTQYF

clone size: many
D gene: TRBD2
V gene: TRBV27
J gene: TRBJ2-2
CDR3 DNA: TGTGCCAGCAGTTTACGGACTAGGGCCGGGGAGCTGTTTTTT
CDR3 protein: CASSLRTRAGELFF

clone size: many
D gene: NA
V gene: TRBV4-3
J gene: TRBJ2-1
CDR3 DNA: TGCGCCAGCAGCCAAGATTGGGGGGGCACTTGGAATGAGCAGTTCTTC
CDR3 protein: CASSQDWGGTWNEQFF

clone size: many
D gene: TRBD1
V gene: TRBV18
J gene: TRBJ2-1
CDR3 DNA: TGTGCCAGCTCACCGGGGAAGGGGGCAGGTGAGCAGTTCTTC
CDR3 protein: CASSPGKGAGEQFF

clone size: many
D gene: NA
V gene: TRBV28
J gene: TRBJ1-1
CDR3 DNA: TGTGCCAGCAGCCCGACAGCGATGAACACTGAAGCTTTCTTT
CDR3 protein: CASSPTAMNTEAFF